This T cell receptor (beta chain) is from a study of blood T cell repertoires in COVID-19. Across the study: The cDNA or gDNA used as material had been derived from T cells, B-cell-depleted T cells, or PBMCs.

Here immunoSEQ multiplex PCR was the method, and the copy in TCRdb shows in-frame clones only, minus some. The sample carries some 190,000 clones, around 83% recorded once. J was trimmed by 3 bases and V by 1 base; bases with no gene match: 5. This CDR3 is 15 amino acids long. Germline CDR1 is SGHKS and CDR2 is YYEKEE (reference sequence). This clonotype was sampled from a woman aged 40 to 50 in a cohort exposed to, infected with or recovered from COVID-19 (not recorded which). The sample comprised PBMCs or T cells enriched from blood (not recorded which). J is TRBJ2-7 and V is TRBV5-5; 9 bases are shared with TRBD2. CDR3 nucleotides: TGTGCCAGCAGCTTGTATGCTAGCGGGGACTACGAGCAGTACTTC. This codes for CASSLYASGDYEQYF.